These 7 T cell receptor beta chains originate from one sample sequenced in a study of blood T cell repertoires in COVID-19. Sequenced by immunoSEQ multiplex PCR; TCRdb stores in-frame clones only, minus some. The sample includes approximately 230,000 clones, almost 85% of them seen just once. The material sequenced was PBMCs or T cells enriched from blood (not recorded which). Receptors originate from a middle-aged man who had recovered from COVID-19.

This clone was seen a handful of times. The chain carries TRBV28 and TRBJ1-3; the match to TRBD1 covers 7 bases. V was clipped by 5 bases and J by 9 bases; unmatched bases: 4. This CDR3 is built from 12 residues. Germline V CDR1 and CDR2: MDHEN, SYDVKM. The CDR3 bases are TGTGCCAGCAGTGTCCCAGGGGGCACCATATATTTT. Its translation is CASSVPGGTIYF.

J is TRBJ1-1 and V is TRBV27; D is unclear. V gave up 5 bases and J gave up 7 bases, with 20 bases separating them. The CDR3 covers 15 residues. Germline V gene data show CDR1 as MNHEY and CDR2 as SMNVEV (reference sequence). Here the CDR3 DNA reads TGTGCCAGCAGTCAGCGCCGGGAGCAGACATATGAAGCTTTCTTT. It is translated as CASSQRREQTYEAFF.

This chain links TRBV6-5 with TRBJ1-4; 7 bases align to TRBD1. This CDR3 comprises 14 residues. V lost 7 bases, J lost 7 bases, and 9 bases stayed unmatched. CDR1 and CDR2 from the germline V gene are MNHEY and SVGAGI. CDR3 nucleotide sequence: TGTGCCAGCACCTCCGGGACAGCGAGTGAAAAACTGTTTTTT. This gives the protein CASTSGTASEKLFF.

The chain joins TRBV5-1 to TRBJ2-3; D not resolved. The CDR3 is made up of 12 amino acids. Trimming pared 4 bases from V and 0 bases from J, leaving 3 bases between. Germline lookup yields CDR1 SGHRS and CDR2 YFSETQ. The CDR3 is CASSLSTDTQYF. Here the CDR3 DNA reads TGCGCCAGCAGCCTGAGCACAGATACGCAGTATTTT.

This clone came up many times. V gene TRBV21-1 combines with J gene TRBJ2-7; TRBD1 was called by the table and not checked on the DNA. TRBV21-1 is flagged as a pseudogene. The CDR3 has 15 residues. The CDR3 loop is CASSTWTGGTYEQYF. CDR3 nucleotides: TGTGCCAGCAGCACCTGGACAGGGGGGACCTACGAGCAGTACTTC.

This clone was seen more than once but under ten times. The CDR3 reads CASSVGGGSYNEQFF. CDR3 in DNA: TGTGCCAGCAGCGTTGGGGGAGGCTCCTACAATGAGCAGTTCTTC. This chain connects TRBV9 to TRBJ2-1, with D possibly matching TRBD2 (6 bases). CDR3 size: 15 residues. In germline, CDR1 is SGDLS, CDR2 YYNGEE. Between the trimmed V and J ends, which lost 2 bases and 0 bases, there was a span of 9 bases.

This clone was seen just once. The CDR3 protein is CAWGIAGGYEQYF. In DNA, the CDR3 is TGTGCCTGGGGAATAGCGGGGGGCTACGAGCAGTACTTC. This chain uses TRBV30 with TRBJ2-7; 10 bases match TRBD2. Germline CDR1 reads GTSNPN; CDR2 reads SVGIG (reference sequence). CDR3 length: 13 amino acids. V dropped 5 bases and J dropped 3; count of bases not matched to a gene: 4.